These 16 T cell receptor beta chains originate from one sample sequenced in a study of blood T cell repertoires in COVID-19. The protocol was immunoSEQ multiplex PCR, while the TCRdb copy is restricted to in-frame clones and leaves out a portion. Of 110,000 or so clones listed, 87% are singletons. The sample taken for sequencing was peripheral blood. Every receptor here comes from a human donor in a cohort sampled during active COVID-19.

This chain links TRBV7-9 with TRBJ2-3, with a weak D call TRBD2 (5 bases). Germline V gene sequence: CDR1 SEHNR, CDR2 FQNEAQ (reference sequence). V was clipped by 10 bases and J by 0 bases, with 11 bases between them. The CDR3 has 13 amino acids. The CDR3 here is CAIWRTSTDTQYF. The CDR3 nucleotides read TGTGCCATCTGGCGGACTAGCACAGATACGCAGTATTTT.

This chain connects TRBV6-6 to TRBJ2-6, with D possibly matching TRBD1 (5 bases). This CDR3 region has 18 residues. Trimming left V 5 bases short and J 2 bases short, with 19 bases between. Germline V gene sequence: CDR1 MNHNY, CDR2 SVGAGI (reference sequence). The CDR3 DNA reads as TGTGCCAGCAGTCCCCGACCCGCAGGGTCCGCTGGGGCCAACGTCCTGACTTTC. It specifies CASSPRPAGSAGANVLTF.

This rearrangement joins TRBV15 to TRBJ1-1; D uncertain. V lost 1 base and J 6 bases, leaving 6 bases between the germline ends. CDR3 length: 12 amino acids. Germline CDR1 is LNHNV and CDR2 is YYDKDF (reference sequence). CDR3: CATSRVGAEAFF. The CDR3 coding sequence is TGTGCCACCAGCAGAGTGGGCGCTGAAGCTTTCTTT.

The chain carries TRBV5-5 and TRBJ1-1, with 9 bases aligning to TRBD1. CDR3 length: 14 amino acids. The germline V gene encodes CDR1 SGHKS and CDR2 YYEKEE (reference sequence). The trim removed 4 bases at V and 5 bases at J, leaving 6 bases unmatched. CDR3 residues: CASSPGTGRTEAFF. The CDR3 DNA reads TGTGCCAGCAGCCCGGGGACAGGGAGAACTGAAGCTTTCTTT. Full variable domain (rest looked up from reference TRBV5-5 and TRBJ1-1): DAGVTQSPTHLIKTRGQQVTLRCSPISGHKSVSWYQQVLGQGPQFIFQYYEKEERGRGNFPDRFSARQFPNYSSELNVNALLLGDSALYLCASSPGTGRTEAFFGQGTRLTVV.

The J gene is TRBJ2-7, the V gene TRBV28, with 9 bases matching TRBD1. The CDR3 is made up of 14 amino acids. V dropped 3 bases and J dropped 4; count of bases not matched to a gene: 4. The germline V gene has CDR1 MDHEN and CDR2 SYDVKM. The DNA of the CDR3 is TGTGCCAGCAGTTTGGGGGACAGGGAGTACGAGCAGTACTTC. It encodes CASSLGDREYEQYF.

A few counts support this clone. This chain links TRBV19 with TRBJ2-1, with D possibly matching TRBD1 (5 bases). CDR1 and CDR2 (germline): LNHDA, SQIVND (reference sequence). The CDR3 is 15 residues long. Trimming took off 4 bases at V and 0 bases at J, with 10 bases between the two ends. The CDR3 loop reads CASSKDTSSYNEQFF. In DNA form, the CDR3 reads TGTGCCAGTAGTAAGGACACGAGCTCCTACAATGAGCAGTTCTTC.

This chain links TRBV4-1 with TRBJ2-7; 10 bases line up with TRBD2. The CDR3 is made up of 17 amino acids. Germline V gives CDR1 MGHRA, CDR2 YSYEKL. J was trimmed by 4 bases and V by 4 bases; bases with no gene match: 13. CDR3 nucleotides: TGCGCCAGCAGCCGGTCCCTAGCGGGAGACACCACATACGAGCAGTACTTC. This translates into CASSRSLAGDTTYEQYF.

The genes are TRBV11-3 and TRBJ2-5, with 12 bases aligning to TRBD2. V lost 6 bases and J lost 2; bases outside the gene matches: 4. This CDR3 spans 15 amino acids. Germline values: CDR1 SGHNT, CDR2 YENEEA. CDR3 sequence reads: CASRKGTSGQETQYF. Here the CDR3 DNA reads TGTGCCAGCAGAAAGGGGACTAGCGGGCAAGAGACCCAGTACTTC.

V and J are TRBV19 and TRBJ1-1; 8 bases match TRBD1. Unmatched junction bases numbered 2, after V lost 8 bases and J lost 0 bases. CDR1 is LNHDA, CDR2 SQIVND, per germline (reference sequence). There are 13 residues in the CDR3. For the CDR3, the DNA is TGTGCCAGTGAGGACAGGGTGAACACTGAAGCTTTCTTT. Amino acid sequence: CASEDRVNTEAFF.

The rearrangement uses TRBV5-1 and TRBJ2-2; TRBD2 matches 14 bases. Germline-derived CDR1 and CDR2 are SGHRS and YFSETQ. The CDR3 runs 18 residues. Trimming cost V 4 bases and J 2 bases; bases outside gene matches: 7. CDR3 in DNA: TGCGCCAGCAGCCTTTGGACTAGCGGGGGGATCAACACCGGGGAGCTGTTTTTT. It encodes CASSLWTSGGINTGELFF.

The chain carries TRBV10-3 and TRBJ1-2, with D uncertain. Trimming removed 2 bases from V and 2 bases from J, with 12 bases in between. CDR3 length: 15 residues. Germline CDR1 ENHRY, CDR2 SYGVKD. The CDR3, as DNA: TGTGCCATCAGTGAGGCCCCAGACTCGAACTATGGCTACACCTTC. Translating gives CAISEAPDSNYGYTF.

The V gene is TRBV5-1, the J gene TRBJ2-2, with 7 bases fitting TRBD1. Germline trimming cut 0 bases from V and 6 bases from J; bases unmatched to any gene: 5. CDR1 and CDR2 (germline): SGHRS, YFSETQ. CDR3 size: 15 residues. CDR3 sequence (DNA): TGCGCCAGCAGCTTGGGTGACAGGGTGTCCGGGGAGCTGTTTTTT. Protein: CASSLGDRVSGELFF.

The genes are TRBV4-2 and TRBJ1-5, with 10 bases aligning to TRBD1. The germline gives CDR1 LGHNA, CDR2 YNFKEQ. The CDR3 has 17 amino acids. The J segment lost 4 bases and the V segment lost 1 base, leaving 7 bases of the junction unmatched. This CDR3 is CASSQGEPGQGNQPQHF. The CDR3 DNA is TGTGCCAGCAGCCAAGGGGAGCCGGGACAGGGGAATCAGCCCCAGCATTTT.

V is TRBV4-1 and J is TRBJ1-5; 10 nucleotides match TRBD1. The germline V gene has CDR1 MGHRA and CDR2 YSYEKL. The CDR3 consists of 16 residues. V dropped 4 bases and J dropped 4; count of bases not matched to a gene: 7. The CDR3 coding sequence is TGCGCCAGCAGCCGAGGAGGGACAGGGGTAAATCAGCCCCAGCATTTT. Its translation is CASSRGGTGVNQPQHF.

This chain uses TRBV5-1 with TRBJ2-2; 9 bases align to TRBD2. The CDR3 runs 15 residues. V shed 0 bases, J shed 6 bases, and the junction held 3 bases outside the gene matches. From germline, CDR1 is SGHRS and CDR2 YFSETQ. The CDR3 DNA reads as TGCGCCAGCAGCTTGGCTAGCGGGGTCGCCGGGGAGCTGTTTTTT. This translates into CASSLASGVAGELFF.

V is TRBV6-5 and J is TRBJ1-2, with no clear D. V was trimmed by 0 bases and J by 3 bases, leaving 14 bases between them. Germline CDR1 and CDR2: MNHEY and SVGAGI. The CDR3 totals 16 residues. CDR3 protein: CASSYSDVQADYGYTF. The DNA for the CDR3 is TGTGCCAGCAGTTACTCGGATGTTCAGGCTGACTATGGCTACACCTTC.